Described below is a single T cell receptor beta chain sequence and its context. The sample originates from a study of cytomegalovirus exposure and HLA in healthy donors. 60 Vbeta and 13 Jbeta primers were used in PCR. Repertoires were generated with immunoSEQ multiplex PCR, while TCRdb's copy carries only in-frame clones and drops some. This sample yields 180,000 or so clones, of which around 76% are seen a single time; under 2.5% belongs to the top ten. Trimming cost V 0 bases and J 3 bases, with 9 bases left between them. Germline V gives CDR1 SGHKS, CDR2 YYEKEE (reference sequence). The CDR3 totals 14 residues.

The clonotype originates from a woman younger than 45 in good health and CMV-seropositive. The gene calls are TRBV5-5 and TRBJ1-2, with a possible D match to TRBD1 (6 bases). Sequenced: PBMCs. The CDR3 DNA is TGTGCCAGCAGCTTGGAGGCAGGGGACTATGGCTACACCTTC. It codes for CASSLEAGDYGYTF.